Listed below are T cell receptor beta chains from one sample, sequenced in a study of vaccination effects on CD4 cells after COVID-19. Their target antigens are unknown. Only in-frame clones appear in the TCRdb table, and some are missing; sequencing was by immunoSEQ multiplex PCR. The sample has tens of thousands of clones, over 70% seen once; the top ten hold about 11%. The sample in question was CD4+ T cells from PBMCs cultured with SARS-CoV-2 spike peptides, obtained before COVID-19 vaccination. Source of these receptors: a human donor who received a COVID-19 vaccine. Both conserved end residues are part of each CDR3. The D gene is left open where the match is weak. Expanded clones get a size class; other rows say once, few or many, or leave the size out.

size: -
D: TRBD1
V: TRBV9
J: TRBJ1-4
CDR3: CASSPLRQGKKLFF
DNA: TGTGCCAGCAGCCCTCTGCGACAGGGAAAAAAACTGTTTTTT

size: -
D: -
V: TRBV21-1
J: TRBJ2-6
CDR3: CASSSNRVIGSGANVLTF
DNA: TGTGCCAGCAGTTCGAACAGGGTAATTGGATCTGGGGCCAACGTCCTGACTTTC

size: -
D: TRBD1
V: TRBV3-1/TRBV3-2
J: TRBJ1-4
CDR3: CASSHGQGDEKLFF
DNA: TGTGCCAGCAGCCACGGACAGGGAGATGAAAAACTGTTTTTT

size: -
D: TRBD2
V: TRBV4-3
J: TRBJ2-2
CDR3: CASSLRLAGYTGELFF
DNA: TGCGCCAGCAGCCTCCGACTAGCGGGGTACACCGGGGAGCTGTTTTTT

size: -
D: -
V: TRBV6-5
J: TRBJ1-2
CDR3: CATRADSLYGYTF
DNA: TGTGCCACCAGGGCGGACAGCCTCTATGGCTACACCTTC

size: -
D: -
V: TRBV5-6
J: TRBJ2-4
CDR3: CASSSKQGYQDIQYF
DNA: TGTGCCAGCAGTTCCAAACAGGGATACCAGGACATTCAGTACTTC

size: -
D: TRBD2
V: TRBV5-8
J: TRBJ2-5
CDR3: CASSLGLAGVETQYF
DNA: TGTGCCAGCAGCTTGGGGCTAGCGGGGGTAGAGACCCAGTACTTC

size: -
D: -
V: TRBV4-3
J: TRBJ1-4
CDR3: CASSQGRSRGATNEKLFF
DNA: TGCGCCAGCAGCCAAGGTCGATCGAGGGGCGCAACTAATGAAAAACTGTTTTTT

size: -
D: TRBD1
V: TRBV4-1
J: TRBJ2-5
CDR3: CASSQNPGTGSETQYF
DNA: TGCGCCAGCAGCCAAAATCCGGGGACAGGGTCAGAGACCCAGTACTTC

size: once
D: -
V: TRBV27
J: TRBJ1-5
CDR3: CASSLVQTIRPQHF
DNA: TGTGCCAGCAGTTTAGTACAGACAATCAGACCCCAGCATTTT

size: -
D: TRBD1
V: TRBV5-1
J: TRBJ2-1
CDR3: CASSSLDRGRNEQFF
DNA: TGCGCCAGCAGCTCCTTGGACAGGGGGCGAAATGAGCAGTTCTTC

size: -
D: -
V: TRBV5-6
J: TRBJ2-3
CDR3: CASSLWRDTQYF
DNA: TGTGCCAGCAGCTTATGGCGGGATACGCAGTATTTT

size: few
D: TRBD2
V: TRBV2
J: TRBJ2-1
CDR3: CASRGDGLSGGLDNEQFF
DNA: TGTGCCAGCAGAGGGGACGGATTGAGCGGGGGTCTCGACAATGAGCAGTTCTTC

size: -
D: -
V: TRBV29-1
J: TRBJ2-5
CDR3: CSVDVGQETQYF
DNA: TGCAGCGTTGACGTCGGGCAAGAGACCCAGTACTTC

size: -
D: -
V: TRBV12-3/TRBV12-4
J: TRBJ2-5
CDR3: CASSLYQETQYF
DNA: TGTGCCAGCAGCCTGTACCAAGAGACCCAGTACTTC

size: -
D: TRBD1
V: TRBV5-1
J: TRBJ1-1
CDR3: CASSSGQGAGEAFF
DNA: TGCGCCAGCAGCTCGGGACAGGGGGCGGGTGAAGCTTTCTTT

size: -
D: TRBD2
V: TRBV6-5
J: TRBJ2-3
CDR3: CASRLAGPNTDTQYF
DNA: TGTGCCAGCAGACTAGCGGGGCCTAACACAGATACGCAGTATTTT

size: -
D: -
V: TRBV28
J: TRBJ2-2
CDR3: CASSLWGSGKNTGELFF
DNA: TGTGCCAGCAGTTTATGGGGATCGGGGAAAAACACCGGGGAGCTGTTTTTT

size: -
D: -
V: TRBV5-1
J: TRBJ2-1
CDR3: CASSFGPYNEQFF
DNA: TGCGCCAGCAGCTTCGGGCCCTACAATGAGCAGTTCTTC

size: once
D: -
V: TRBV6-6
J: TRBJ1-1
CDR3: CASSYGTGATNTEAFF
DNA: TGTGCCAGCAGTTACGGGACGGGCGCTACCAACACTGAAGCTTTCTTT

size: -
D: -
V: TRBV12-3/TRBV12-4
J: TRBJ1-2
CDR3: CASFREGLGYTF
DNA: TGTGCCAGCTTTAGAGAGGGGCTGGGCTACACCTTC

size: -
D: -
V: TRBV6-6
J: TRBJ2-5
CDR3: CASSLTQETQYF
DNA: TGTGCCAGCAGTCTGACTCAAGAGACCCAGTACTTC

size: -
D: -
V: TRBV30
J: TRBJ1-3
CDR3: CAWSGSGNTIYF
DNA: TGTGCCTGGAGCGGTTCTGGAAACACCATATATTTT

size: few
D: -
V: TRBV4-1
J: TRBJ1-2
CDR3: CASSQDTVDTGVYGYTF
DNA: TGCGCCAGCAGCCAAGATACTGTGGACACCGGAGTCTATGGCTACACCTTC

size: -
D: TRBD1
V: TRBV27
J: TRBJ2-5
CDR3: CASNNGTGGAEETQYF
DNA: TGTGCCAGCAATAACGGGACAGGGGGAGCCGAAGAGACCCAGTACTTC

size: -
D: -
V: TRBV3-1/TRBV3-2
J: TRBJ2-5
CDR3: CASSQDRRPVGETQYF
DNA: TGTGCCAGCAGCCAAGATAGGAGGCCCGTGGGAGAGACCCAGTACTTC

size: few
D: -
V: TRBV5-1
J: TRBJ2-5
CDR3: CASRGESGETQYF
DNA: TGCGCCAGCAGAGGGGAATCTGGGGAGACCCAGTACTTC

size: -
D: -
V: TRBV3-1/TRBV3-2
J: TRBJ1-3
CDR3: CASSQRAVLRGNTIYF
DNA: TGTGCCAGCAGCCAGAGGGCCGTTCTGAGAGGAAACACCATATATTTT

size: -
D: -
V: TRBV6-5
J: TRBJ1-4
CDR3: CASSYSGWGNEKLFF
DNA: TGTGCCAGCAGTTACTCAGGATGGGGTAATGAAAAACTGTTTTTT

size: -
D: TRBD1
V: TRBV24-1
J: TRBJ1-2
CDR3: CATSDTGQAYGYTF
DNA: TGTGCCACCAGTGACACTGGACAGGCCTATGGCTACACCTTC

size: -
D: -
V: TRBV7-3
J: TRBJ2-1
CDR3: CASSLRRGSSYNEQFF
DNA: TGTGCCAGCAGCTTAAGGCGGGGAAGCTCCTACAATGAGCAGTTCTTC

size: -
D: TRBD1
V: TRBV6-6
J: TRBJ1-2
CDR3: CASSRGQIYYTF
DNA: TGTGCCAGCAGTCGGGGACAGATTTACTACACCTTC

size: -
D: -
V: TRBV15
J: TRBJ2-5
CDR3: CATSRGPETQYF
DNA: TGTGCCACCAGCAGAGGGCCCGAGACCCAGTACTTC

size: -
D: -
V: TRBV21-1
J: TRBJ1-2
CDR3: CASPQGTGSGVGYTF
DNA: TGTGCCAGCCCGCAAGGGACAGGGAGCGGAGTTGGCTACACCTTC

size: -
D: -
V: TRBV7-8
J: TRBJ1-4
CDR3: CASSRGANEKLFF
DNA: TGTGCCAGCAGCCGGGGGGCGAATGAAAAACTGTTTTTT

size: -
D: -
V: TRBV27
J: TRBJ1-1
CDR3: CASRIRLNTEAFF
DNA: TGTGCCAGCAGAATTCGGTTGAACACTGAAGCTTTCTTT

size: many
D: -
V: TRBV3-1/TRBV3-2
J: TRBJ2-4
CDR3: CASRGGGASKNIQYF
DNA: TGTGCCAGCAGAGGAGGGGGCGCGTCCAAAAACATTCAGTACTTC

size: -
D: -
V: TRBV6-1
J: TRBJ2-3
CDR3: CASSEIKGLDTQYF
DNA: TGTGCCAGCAGTGAAATAAAGGGGCTCGATACGCAGTATTTT

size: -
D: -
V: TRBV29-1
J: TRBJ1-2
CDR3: CSVEAIYGYTF
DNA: TGCAGCGTCGAGGCTATCTATGGCTACACCTTC

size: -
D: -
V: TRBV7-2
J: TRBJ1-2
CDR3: CASSPDTTLGGYTF
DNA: TGTGCCAGCAGCCCAGACACGACACTGGGAGGCTACACCTTC

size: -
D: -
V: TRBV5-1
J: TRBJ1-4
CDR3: CASSFLENEKLFF
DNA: TGCGCCAGCAGCTTTTTGGAAAATGAAAAACTGTTTTTT

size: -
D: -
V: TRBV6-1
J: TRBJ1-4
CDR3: CASSLGEKLFF
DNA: TGTGCCAGCAGTTTGGGAGAAAAACTGTTTTTT

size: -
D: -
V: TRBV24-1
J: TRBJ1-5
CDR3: CATSPAPQHF
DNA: TGTGCCACCAGCCCAGCACCCCAGCATTTT

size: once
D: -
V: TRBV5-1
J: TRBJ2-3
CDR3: CASSLEGRAADTQYF
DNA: TGCGCCAGCAGCTTGGAAGGCAGGGCTGCAGATACGCAGTATTTT

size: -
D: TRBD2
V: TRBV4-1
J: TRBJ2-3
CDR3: CASSQDPVAGGSSTDTQYF
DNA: TGCGCCAGCAGCCAAGATCCGGTAGCGGGGGGGTCTAGCACAGATACGCAGTATTTT

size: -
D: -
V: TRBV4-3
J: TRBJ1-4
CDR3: CASSPRSGEKLFF
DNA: TGCGCCAGCAGCCCTCGGTCCGGAGAAAAACTGTTTTTT

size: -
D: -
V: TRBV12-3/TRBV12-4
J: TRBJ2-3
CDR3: CASTSDTKDTQYF
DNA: TGTGCCAGCACCTCAGACACTAAGGATACGCAGTATTTT

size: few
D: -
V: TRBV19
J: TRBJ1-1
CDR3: CASSFDSAALTEAFF
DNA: TGTGCCAGTAGTTTTGACAGTGCAGCCCTTACTGAAGCTTTCTTT

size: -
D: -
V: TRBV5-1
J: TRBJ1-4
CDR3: CASSNTGQNNEKLFF
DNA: TGCGCCAGCAGTAATACCGGACAGAATAATGAAAAACTGTTTTTT

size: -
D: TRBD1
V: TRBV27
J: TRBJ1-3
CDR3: CASSVDRGEENTIYF
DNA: TGTGCCAGCAGTGTGGACAGGGGAGAGGAAAACACCATATATTTT

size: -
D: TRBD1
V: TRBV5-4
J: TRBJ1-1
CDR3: CASSFLQGNLRGTEAFF
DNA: TGTGCCAGCAGCTTTTTACAGGGGAATCTTAGGGGCACTGAAGCTTTCTTT

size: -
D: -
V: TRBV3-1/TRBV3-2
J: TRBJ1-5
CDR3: CASSQPGDQPQHF
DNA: TGTGCCAGCAGCCAACCGGGAGATCAGCCCCAGCATTTT

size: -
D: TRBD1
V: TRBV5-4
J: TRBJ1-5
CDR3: CASSLGGAGGGQPQHF
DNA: TGTGCCAGCAGCTTGGGGGGGGCAGGGGGAGGTCAGCCCCAGCATTTT

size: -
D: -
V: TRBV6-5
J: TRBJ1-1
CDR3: CASSYSPGLNTEAFF
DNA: TGTGCCAGCAGTTACTCTCCGGGATTGAACACTGAAGCTTTCTTT

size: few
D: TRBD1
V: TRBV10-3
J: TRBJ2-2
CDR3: CAISVRGQGQNTGELFF
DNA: TGTGCCATCAGTGTACGCGGACAGGGGCAGAACACCGGGGAGCTGTTTTTT

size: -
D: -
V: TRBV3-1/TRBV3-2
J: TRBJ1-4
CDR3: CASSPQGLNEKLFF
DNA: TGTGCCAGCAGCCCCCAGGGCCTTAATGAAAAACTGTTTTTT

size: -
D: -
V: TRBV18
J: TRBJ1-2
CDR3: CASSPGSNYGYTF
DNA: TGTGCCAGCTCACCGGGGTCTAACTATGGCTACACCTTC